The subject of this entry is one T cell receptor (beta chain). Its antigen is not known. This record belongs to a study of blood T cells in healthy people across ages. Study information: When template switching was applied, about one barcoded beta molecule was captured per two T cells. Study conclusions and caveats: Researchers said unsorted PBMCs prevented a conclusive naive versus antigen-experienced comparison.

Together with a sample-barcoded 5' primer, a J-beta primer mix was included in a second PCR lasting about 7 to 11 cycles. Each CDR3 protein is one row after TCRdb ran MiXCR on the 5' RACE reads. The sample holds 800,000 to 900,000 distinct CDR3 sequences, approximately 67% seen once. Looked up from germline, CDR1 is SNHLY and CDR2 is FYNNEI. Between the trimmed V and J ends, which lost 6 bases and 2 bases, there was a span of 11 bases. The CDR3 contains 15 residues. The sample comprised blood. This sequence joins TRBV2 and TRBJ2-6; D possibly corresponds to TRBD2 (5 bases). The clonotype comes from a man younger than 45 in good health. The CDR3 spells CASRGSSAGANVLTF. Written as DNA, the CDR3 is TGTGCCAGCAGGGGGAGCAGTGCTGGGGCCAACGTCCTGACTTTC.